The source of this T cell receptor beta chain is a study of T cells in Graves' hyperthyroidism and ophthalmopathy. Overall study: The initial diagnosis was the point when peripheral blood was collected, ahead of any treatment.

The CDR3 has 15 residues. Per germline, CDR1 SGDLS and CDR2 YYNGEE. Turning to this clonotype: A read error may account for a junction end that differs from germline.

Uncontrolled infection, other autoimmune disease, pregnancy or lactation excluded patients. Clinical symptoms, serum thyroxine, TRAb, thyroid ultrasound and orbital computed tomography informed diagnoses. Each 10 ml fresh peripheral blood draw supplied the PBMCs. The investigators amplified TCR beta CDR3 regions from RNA transcripts. A set of HTBI primers served as the primers for a first-round RT-PCR of the TCR CDR3. TCRdb used MiXCR to reprocess the multiplex PCR reads, holding one entry per CDR3 protein. The sample shows about 260,000 distinct CDR3 sequences, approximately 21% of them seen only once.

Input material: blood. The clonotype comes from a man aged 30 to 45 with Graves' ophthalmopathy. The rearrangement uses TRBV9 and TRBJ2-3; D is unclear. CDR3 amino acids: CASGVTSHSTDTQYF. CDR3 nucleotide sequence: TGTGCCAGCGGCGTGACTTCGCATAGCACAGATACGCAGTATTTT.